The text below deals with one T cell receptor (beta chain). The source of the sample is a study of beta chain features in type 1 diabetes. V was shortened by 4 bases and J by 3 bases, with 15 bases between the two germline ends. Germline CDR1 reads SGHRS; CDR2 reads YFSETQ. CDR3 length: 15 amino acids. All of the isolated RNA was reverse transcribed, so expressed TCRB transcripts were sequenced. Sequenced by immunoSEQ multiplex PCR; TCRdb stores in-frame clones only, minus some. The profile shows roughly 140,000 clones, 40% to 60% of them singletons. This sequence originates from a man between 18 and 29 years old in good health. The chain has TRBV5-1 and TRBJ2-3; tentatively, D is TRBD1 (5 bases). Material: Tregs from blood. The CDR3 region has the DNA TGCGCCAGCAGCCTGAGCCGCAGGGCTACAGATACGCAGTATTTT. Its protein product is CASSLSRRATDTQYF.